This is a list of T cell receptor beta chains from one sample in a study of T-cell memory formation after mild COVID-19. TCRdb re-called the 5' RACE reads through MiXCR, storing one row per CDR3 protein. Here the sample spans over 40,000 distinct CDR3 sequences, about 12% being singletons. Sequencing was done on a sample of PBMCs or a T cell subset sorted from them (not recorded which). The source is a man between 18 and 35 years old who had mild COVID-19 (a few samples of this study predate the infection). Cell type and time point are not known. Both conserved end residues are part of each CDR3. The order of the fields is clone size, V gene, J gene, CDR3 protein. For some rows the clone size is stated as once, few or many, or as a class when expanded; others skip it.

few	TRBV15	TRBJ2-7	CATSRAGLAGHEQYF
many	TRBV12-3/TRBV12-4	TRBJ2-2	CASSLQGTNTGELFF
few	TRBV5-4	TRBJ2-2	CASSLIQGDTGELFF
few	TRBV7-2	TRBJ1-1	CASSSGQLGRAFF
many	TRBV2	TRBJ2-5	CASSGQARSETQYF
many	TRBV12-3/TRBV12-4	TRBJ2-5	CASSLMGARDGKETQYF
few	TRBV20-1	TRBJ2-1	CSARGSSGETYNEQFF
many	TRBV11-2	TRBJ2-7	CASSLDRGNEQYF
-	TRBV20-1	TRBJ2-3	CSATGRGGYADTQYF
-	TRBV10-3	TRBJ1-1	CAISELTGATEAFF
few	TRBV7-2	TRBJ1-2	CASSPGGSGYTF
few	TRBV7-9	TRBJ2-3	CASSLGSGGLDTQYF
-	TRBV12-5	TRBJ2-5	CASGQLAGGINEESQYF
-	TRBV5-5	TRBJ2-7	CASSRTTGAEQYF
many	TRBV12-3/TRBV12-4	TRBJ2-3	CASSAGLLDTQYF
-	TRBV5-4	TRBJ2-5	CASSRAGQETQYF
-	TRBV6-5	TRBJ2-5	CASNPTGGGETQYF
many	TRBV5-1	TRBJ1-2	CASSDRDRERYGYTF
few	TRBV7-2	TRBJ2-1	CASSFGFREQFF
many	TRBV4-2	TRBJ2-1	CASSQGSLRGTNEQFF
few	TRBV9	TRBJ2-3	CASSVGFSTDTQYF
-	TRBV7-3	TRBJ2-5	CASSLMGGPQETQYF
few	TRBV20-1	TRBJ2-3	CSASSLGLAGARSTDTQYF
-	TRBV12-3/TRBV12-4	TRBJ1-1	CASSLGRGRYTEAFF
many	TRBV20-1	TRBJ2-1	CSARDSAGAYNEQFF
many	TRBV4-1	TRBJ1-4	CASSQINAGTNEKLFF
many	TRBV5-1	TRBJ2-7	CASSLEAGVYEQYF
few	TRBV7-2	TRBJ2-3	CASSPTVDTQYF